The next 32 T cell receptor beta chains were all read from a single sample in a study of CD8 T cells in ankylosing spondylitis. Study-wide findings and caveats: A TCR beta motif of several highly homologous variants seemed to mark ankylosing spondylitis blood.

These receptors' antigens are unknown. In TCRdb, the 5' RACE reads were re-called with MiXCR into one record per CDR3 protein. The table shows some 840,000 distinct CDR3 sequences, with 12% occurring only once. The sequenced material came from blood, either unsorted or a sorted T cell fraction (not recorded which). All receptors derive from a male donor with ankylosing spondylitis.

J is TRBJ2-1 and V is TRBV7-2; D is perhaps TRBD1 (5 bases). V gave up 5 bases and J gave up 9 bases, with 11 bases separating them. The germline V gene has CDR1 SGHTA and CDR2 FQGNSA. The CDR3 has 12 residues. CDR3 loop: CASSVGRGEQFF. The CDR3 nucleotides read TGTGCCAGCAGCGTGGGAAGGGGTGAGCAGTTCTTC.

This clonotype was counted a few times. The chain employs TRBV7-2 and TRBJ2-1; D perhaps matches TRBD2 (5 bases). V lost 7 bases and J 4 bases, leaving 11 bases between the germline ends. Germline V CDR1 and CDR2: SGHTA, FQGNSA. The CDR3 runs 13 residues. CDR3 sequence (DNA): TGTGCCAGCACGACGGACTCTTACAATGAGCAGTTCTTC. Its translation is CASTTDSYNEQFF. The complete variable domain, with remaining parts taken from reference TRBV7-2 and TRBJ2-1, reads GAGVSQSPSNKVTEKGKDVELRCDPISGHTALYWYRQSLGQGLEFLIYFQGNSAPDKSGLPSDRFSAERTGGSVSTLTIQRTQQEDSAVYLCASTTDSYNEQFFGPGTRLTVL.

This clonotype has a handful of counts. The V call is TRBV20-1, the J call TRBJ2-7; tentatively, D is TRBD1 (5 bases). The CDR3 is 13 amino acids. V dropped 3 bases and J dropped 5 bases, with 14 bases sitting between them. Per the germline V gene, CDR1 is DFQATT and CDR2 is SNEGSKA (reference sequence). CDR3 amino acids: CSASFGAVDEQYF. DNA of the CDR3: TGCAGTGCTAGTTTTGGGGCGGTCGACGAGCAGTACTTC.

About this clonotype: It is likely a read error: a sequence one base away is far more abundant. The J gene is TRBJ2-5, the V gene TRBV7-3; tentative D call: TRBD1 (6 bases). Germline V gene sequence: CDR1 SGHTA, CDR2 FQGTGA. CDR3 length: 13 residues. The ends were cut back, 5 bases at V and 2 bases at J, with 9 bases in the middle. The CDR3 protein is CASSQGHQETQYF. The DNA for the CDR3 is TGTGCCAGCAGCCAGGGACATCAAGAGACCCAGTACTTC. Drawing the rest from reference TRBV7-3 and TRBJ2-5, the complete variable domain is GAGVSQTPSNKVTEKGKYVELRCDPISGHTALYWYRQSLGQGPEFLIYFQGTGAADDSGLPNDRFFAVRPEGSVSTLKIQRTERGDSAVYLCASSQGHQETQYFGPGTRLLVL.

The V gene is TRBV29-1, the J gene TRBJ2-7; D perhaps matches TRBD1 (6 bases). Per the germline V gene, CDR1 is SQVTM and CDR2 is ANQGSEA. V dropped 4 bases and J dropped 0 bases, with 10 bases sitting between them. This CDR3 is 13 amino acids long. The CDR3 region is CSVVTGSSYEQYF. The CDR3, as DNA: TGCAGCGTTGTCACAGGGAGCTCCTACGAGCAGTACTTC.

This clonotype has a handful of counts. The rearrangement uses TRBV5-5 and TRBJ2-7, with 10 bases lining up with TRBD2. CDR1 SGHKS and CDR2 YYEKEE come from the germline V gene (reference sequence). This CDR3 has 16 amino acids. V trimming: 3 bases; J trimming: 0 bases; junction bases outside the gene matches: 6. The CDR3 loop reads CASSSTLAGFSYEQYF. The CDR3 nucleotides read TGTGCCAGCAGCTCAACACTAGCGGGATTCTCCTACGAGCAGTACTTC.

This sequence joins TRBV11-2 and TRBJ2-2; D remains unclear. V was cut by 5 bases and J by 4 bases, with 11 bases left in between. CDR3 length: 14 residues. The germline CDR1 and CDR2 sequences are SGHAT and FQNNGV. CDR3 in DNA: TGTGCCAGCAGCCTTAGGGCTGGCACCGGGGAGCTGTTTTTT. Its protein product is CASSLRAGTGELFF.

This clonotype was detected a few times. This chain connects TRBV6-2 or TRBV6-3 to TRBJ2-3; D is perhaps TRBD1 or TRBD2 (5 bases each). V gave up 7 bases and J gave up 0 bases, with 8 bases separating them. The germline V gene encodes CDR1 MNHEY and CDR2 SVGEGT. This CDR3 is 13 amino acids long. The CDR3 region is CASTRDSTDTQYF. DNA of the CDR3: TGTGCCAGCACCCGGGACAGCACAGATACGCAGTATTTT.

This clonotype was seen only a few times. The rearrangement uses TRBV20-1 and TRBJ2-7, with D perhaps matching TRBD1 (5 bases). Looked up from germline, CDR1 is DFQATT and CDR2 is SNEGSKA (reference sequence). The CDR3 loop spans 13 amino acids. V was trimmed by 4 bases and J by 2 bases, leaving 12 bases between them. The DNA of the CDR3 is TGCAGTGCTACCAGGGTAAGGACCTACGAGCAGTACTTC. As protein: CSATRVRTYEQYF.

This clonotype was detected ten times or more. The chain is built from TRBV4-3 and TRBJ2-1; D is unresolved. The CDR3 loop spans 16 amino acids. Germline V gene data show CDR1 as LGHNA and CDR2 as YSLEER. V dropped 0 bases and J dropped 9 bases, with 18 bases sitting between them. CDR3 residues: CASSQEPSVRSGEQFF. DNA of the CDR3: TGCGCCAGCAGCCAAGAACCATCGGTTAGGAGTGGTGAGCAGTTCTTC.

This clonotype was seen a few times. The chain has TRBV6-1 and TRBJ2-1; 9 nucleotides agree with TRBD1. The V segment lost 7 bases and the J segment 6 bases; nucleotides outside the gene matches: 13. CDR3 length: 16 amino acids. Germline lookup yields CDR1 MNHNS and CDR2 SASEGT. The DNA of the CDR3 is TGTGCCAGCATCCTAGGGGGGACAGGGACCATCAATGAGCAGTTCTTC. Its translation is CASILGGTGTINEQFF.

This clonotype came up many times. The V call is TRBV5-1, the J call TRBJ1-1; D is unresolved. The CDR3 extends over 14 amino acids. The germline CDR1 and CDR2 sequences are SGHRS and YFSETQ. With 4 bases removed from V and 4 bases from J, the gap between germline ends came to 14 bases. The CDR3 protein is CASSPERRSTEAFF. CDR3 DNA: TGCGCCAGCAGCCCGGAGCGCCGCAGCACTGAAGCTTTCTTT.

This clonotype was found many times. The CDR3 nucleotides are TGCAGTGCTGCGGACAGGGTCAATGAGCAGTTCTTC. Translated, it gives CSAADRVNEQFF. The chain combines TRBV20-1 with TRBJ2-1; 8 bases are shared with TRBD1. CDR3 length: 12 amino acids. Trimming removed 5 bases from V and 6 bases from J; junction bases left unmatched: 3. From germline, CDR1 is DFQATT and CDR2 SNEGSKA (reference sequence).

This clonotype was observed a few times. The chain employs TRBV28 and TRBJ2-1; 8 bases match TRBD1. CDR1 and CDR2 (germline): MDHEN, SYDVKM. With V trimmed by 0 bases and J by 8 bases, 6 bases remained unmatched. The CDR3 contains 15 residues. The CDR3 bases are TGTGCCAGCAGTTTATGGGACAGGGTATCCGATGAGCAGTTCTTC. The encoded protein is CASSLWDRVSDEQFF.

This chain uses TRBV6-6 with TRBJ2-7; 7 bases match TRBD1. With V trimmed by 2 bases and J by 5 bases, 0 bases remained unmatched. Germline V gene sequence: CDR1 MNHNY, CDR2 SVGAGI (reference sequence). The CDR3 contains 12 residues. The CDR3 DNA is TGTGCCAGCAGTTACGACAGGGACGAGCAGTACTTC. This encodes CASSYDRDEQYF.

This rearrangement joins TRBV20-1 to TRBJ1-4; no clear D. V was trimmed by 6 bases and J by 4 bases, leaving 15 bases between them. CDR1 is DFQATT and CDR2 is SNEGSKA in the germline V gene (reference sequence). CDR3 length equals 14 residues. The CDR3 bases are TGCAGTGCGTACCTTCTACAGAGTAATGAAAAACTGTTTTTT. It translates to CSAYLLQSNEKLFF.

Only a few counts were recorded for this clonotype. This rearrangement joins TRBV4-3 to TRBJ1-2; D is undetermined. This CDR3 region has 14 residues. Germline CDR1 LGHNA, CDR2 YSLEER. The germline V and J ends were trimmed by 0 bases and 4 bases, with 9 bases remaining between them. CDR3 region: CASSQEMTTYGYTF. The CDR3 bases are TGCGCCAGCAGCCAAGAGATGACCACCTATGGCTACACCTTC.

This clonotype was seen repeatedly, ten times or more. The chain is built from TRBV6-1 and TRBJ1-2; a possible D gene is TRBD1 (5 bases). Per germline, CDR1 MNHNS and CDR2 SASEGT. The germline V and J ends were trimmed by 5 bases and 1 base, with 14 bases remaining between them. The CDR3 totals 15 residues. CDR3 sequence (DNA): TGTGCCAGCAGTCCTGGGACGGGTAATAACTATGGCTACACCTTC. It specifies CASSPGTGNNYGYTF.

This clonotype was observed a handful of times. The V gene is TRBV6-1, the J gene TRBJ1-1; TRBD1 is a possible D gene (5 bases). The germline CDR1 and CDR2 sequences are MNHNS and SASEGT. The CDR3 runs 16 residues. V dropped 6 bases and J dropped 4 bases, with 21 bases sitting between them. The CDR3 DNA sequence: TGTGCCAGCAGGGATGGGGGGATCAGTCCAGCCACTGAAGCTTTCTTT. This gives the protein CASRDGGISPATEAFF.

The chain links TRBV5-1 to TRBJ1-1; D remains unclear. Trimming took off 0 bases at V and 1 base at J, with 13 bases between the two ends. This CDR3 is built from 16 residues. Germline lookup yields CDR1 SGHRS and CDR2 YFSETQ. CDR3 loop: CASSLALRQANTEAFF. The DNA of the CDR3 is TGCGCCAGCAGCTTGGCTTTGCGGCAGGCGAACACTGAAGCTTTCTTT.

The genes are TRBV6-1 and TRBJ1-1, with no clear D. Germline V gene sequence: CDR1 MNHNS, CDR2 SASEGT. The CDR3 sequence is 13 residues long. V lost 6 bases and J 4 bases, leaving 12 bases between the germline ends. The CDR3 DNA follows: TGTGCCAGCAGCCGATACGGGAGCACTGAAGCTTTCTTT. Amino acid sequence: CASSRYGSTEAFF.

This rearrangement joins TRBV20-1 to TRBJ2-1, with 9 positions matching TRBD2. Germline V gene sequence: CDR1 DFQATT, CDR2 SNEGSKA (reference sequence). The J segment lost 6 bases and the V segment lost 3 bases, leaving 6 bases of the junction unmatched. The CDR3 is 14 residues long. CDR3 region: CSASLSGSVNEQFF. The CDR3, as DNA: TGCAGTGCTAGTCTTAGCGGGAGTGTCAATGAGCAGTTCTTC.

A few counts support this clonotype. The chain links TRBV10-3 to TRBJ1-6, with D perhaps TRBD1 (5 bases). Trimming took off 0 bases at V and 11 bases at J, with 14 bases between the two ends. The CDR3 length is 15 residues. Germline CDR1 is ENHRY and CDR2 is SYGVKD. The CDR3 DNA reads TGTGCCATCAGTGAGTCGTTAAGGGGCGATGCACCCCTCCACTTT. Its translation: CAISESLRGDAPLHF.

This rearrangement joins TRBV20-1 to TRBJ2-1, with D perhaps TRBD2 (6 bases). The germline V gene has CDR1 DFQATT and CDR2 SNEGSKA (reference sequence). Trimming shortened V by 0 bases and J by 4 bases, and 16 bases separated the two germline ends. The CDR3 is 16 amino acids. The CDR3, as DNA: TGCAGTGCTAGAGACGCGGACGGGGGTCGATACAATGAGCAGTTCTTC. Its translation is CSARDADGGRYNEQFF.

The chain couples TRBV2 to TRBJ2-7; perhaps TRBD2 as D (5 bases). CDR3 size: 14 residues. The germline gives CDR1 SNHLY, CDR2 FYNNEI. Trimming took off 6 bases at V and 0 bases at J, with 12 bases between the two ends. The CDR3 DNA sequence: TGTGCCAGCAGACCGGGATCCAACTCCTACGAGCAGTACTTC. Amino acids: CASRPGSNSYEQYF.

As DNA, the CDR3 is TGCGCCAGCGCCTCGGGACTAGCGGGGGGGCGGTCTTACAATGAGCAGTTCTTC. It yields the protein CASASGLAGGRSYNEQFF. The chain links TRBV5-1 to TRBJ2-1; TRBD2 aligns across 16 bases. The germline CDR1 and CDR2 sequences are SGHRS and YFSETQ. V was clipped by 7 bases and J by 4 bases; unmatched bases: 11. The CDR3 loop spans 18 amino acids.

This clonotype was found a few times. The CDR3 loop is CASQLNPGLSVQYF. The CDR3 bases are TGTGCCAGTCAATTAAATCCGGGACTAAGCGTTCAGTACTTC. The chain carries TRBV19 and TRBJ2-4; TRBD2 matches at 7 bases. Germline CDR1 LNHDA, CDR2 SQIVND (reference sequence). Unmatched junction bases numbered 15, after V lost 8 bases and J lost 11 bases. The CDR3 runs 14 residues.

This clonotype was recorded only once. This chain connects TRBV20-1 to TRBJ2-1; 10 nucleotides align to TRBD2. Losses at the gene ends were 3 bases for V and 6 bases for J; bases not matched to a gene: 14. Germline V gene sequence: CDR1 DFQATT, CDR2 SNEGSKA (reference sequence). The CDR3 runs 17 residues. The CDR3 DNA reads TGCAGTGCTAGGGTTACTAGCGGGGAGGGCGCCGGCAATGAGCAGTTCTTC. Protein: CSARVTSGEGAGNEQFF.

The chain recombines TRBV15 with TRBJ2-1; D is uncertain. Germline V gene lookup returns CDR1 LNHNV and CDR2 YYDKDF (reference sequence). CDR3 length equals 14 residues. Trimming left V 5 bases short and J 0 bases short, with 8 bases between. The CDR3 protein is CATSPDSSYNEQFF. CDR3 DNA sequence: TGTGCCACCAGCCCAGATAGCTCCTACAATGAGCAGTTCTTC. Full variable domain (outside the CDR3, taken from reference TRBV15 and TRBJ2-1): DAMVIQNPRYQVTQFGKPVTLSCSQTLNHNVMYWYQQKSSQAPKLLFHYYDKDFNNEADTPDNFQSRRPNTSFCFLDIRSPGLGDTAMYLCATSPDSSYNEQFFGPGTRLTVL.

This clonotype has just a few counts. As DNA, the CDR3 is TGCAGTGCTAGAGATCATGGGACTCACAATGAGCAGTTCTTC. Translated, it gives CSARDHGTHNEQFF. This rearrangement joins TRBV20-1 to TRBJ2-1; TRBD2 might be the D (6 bases). The CDR3 covers 14 residues. Germline V lookup: CDR1 DFQATT, CDR2 SNEGSKA (reference sequence). The germline V and J ends were trimmed by 0 bases and 5 bases, with 11 bases remaining between them.

This clonotype has a handful of counts. This chain connects TRBV29-1 to TRBJ1-1; possibly TRBD1 for D (5 bases). The V gene lost 0 bases and the J gene lost 5 bases, with 13 bases spanning the gap. Germline V lookup: CDR1 SQVTM, CDR2 ANQGSEA. The CDR3 covers 14 residues. CDR3 sequence: CSVEDSVGATEAFF. In DNA form, the CDR3 reads TGCAGCGTTGAAGATTCGGTAGGGGCAACTGAAGCTTTCTTT.

The sample holds a few counts of this clonotype. The rearrangement uses TRBV29-1 and TRBJ2-3; 8 bases are shared with TRBD2. Germline CDR1 is SQVTM and CDR2 is ANQGSEA. This CDR3 spans 13 amino acids. The J segment lost 5 bases and the V segment lost 7 bases, leaving 8 bases of the junction unmatched. DNA for the CDR3: TGCAGCGCGGGGGGGGGGTCGCAAGATACGCAGTATTTT. This gives the protein CSAGGGSQDTQYF.